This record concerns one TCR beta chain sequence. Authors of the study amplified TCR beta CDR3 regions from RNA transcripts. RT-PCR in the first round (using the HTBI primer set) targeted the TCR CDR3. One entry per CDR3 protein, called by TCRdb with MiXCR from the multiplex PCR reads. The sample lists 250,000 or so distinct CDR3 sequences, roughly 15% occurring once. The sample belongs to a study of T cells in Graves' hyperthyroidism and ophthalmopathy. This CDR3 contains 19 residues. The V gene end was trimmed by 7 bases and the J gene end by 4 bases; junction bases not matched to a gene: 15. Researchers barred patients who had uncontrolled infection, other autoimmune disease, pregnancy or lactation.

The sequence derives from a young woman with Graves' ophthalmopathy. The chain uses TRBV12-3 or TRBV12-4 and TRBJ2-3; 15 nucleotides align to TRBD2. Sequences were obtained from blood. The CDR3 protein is CASTLGLAGGGSLADTQYF. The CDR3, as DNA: TGTGCCAGCACCTTGGGACTAGCGGGAGGCGGATCATTAGCAGATACGCAGTATTTT.